The 25 T cell receptor beta chains reported below all come from one sample, sequenced in a study of control samples from healthy donors and cancer patients. Sequencing was performed with immunoSEQ multiplex PCR; in TCRdb, only in-frame clones are kept and a portion is missing. Of about 140,000 clones detected, approximately 86% appear once; the ten largest clones hold approximately 1.7%. Material: blood. The origin of the receptors is a man aged 18-30 years in good health.

This chain uses TRBV7-9 with TRBJ1-4; 7 bases line up with TRBD1. Germline lookup yields CDR1 SEHNR and CDR2 FQNEAQ (reference sequence). The ends lost 2 bases at V and 7 bases at J; junction bases unmatched: 7. This CDR3 is 15 amino acids long. The CDR3 protein is CASSLSQGVGEKLFF. Written as DNA, the CDR3 is TGTGCCAGCAGCTTATCCCAGGGGGTGGGTGAAAAACTGTTTTTT. Combining the CDR3 with reference TRBV7-9 and TRBJ1-4 gives the whole variable domain DTGVSQNPRHKITKRGQNVTFRCDPISEHNRLYWYRQTLGQGPEFLTYFQNEAQLEKSRLLSDRFSAERPKGSFSTLEIQRTEQGDSAMYLCASSLSQGVGEKLFFGSGTQLSVL.

CDR3 amino acids: CASSQDRGQRYMAFF. The CDR3, as DNA: TGTGCCAGCAGCCAAGATCGAGGACAGCGTTATATGGCTTTCTTT. The chain joins TRBV4-2 to TRBJ1-1, with D perhaps matching TRBD1 (6 bases). Germline-derived CDR1 and CDR2 are LGHNA and YNFKEQ. V lost 0 bases, J lost 11 bases, and 19 bases lay in between. The CDR3 spans 15 residues.

The rearrangement uses TRBV4-1 and TRBJ2-4; a possible D gene is TRBD1 (5 bases). Germline-derived CDR1 and CDR2 are MGHRA and YSYEKL. V was cut by 0 bases and J by 8 bases, with 8 bases left in between. The CDR3 spans 13 residues. The CDR3 DNA reads TGCGCCAGCAGCCAAGATCTGGGGCACATTCAGTACTTC. It specifies CASSQDLGHIQYF.

J is TRBJ1-1 and V is TRBV11-1, with D unclear. The CDR3 is 13 residues long. Trimming removed 1 base from V and 7 bases from J, with 10 bases in between. CDR1 is SGHAT, CDR2 FQDESV, per germline (reference sequence). The CDR3 sequence is CASSLGSGGEAFF. The CDR3 nucleotides are TGTGCCAGCAGCTTAGGGTCGGGCGGTGAAGCTTTCTTT.

The genes are TRBV30 and TRBJ1-5; no reliable D call. V lost 0 bases to trimming and J lost 2 bases, with 17 bases between them. Germline V gene data show CDR1 as GTSNPN and CDR2 as SVGIG (reference sequence). The CDR3 covers 17 residues. CDR3 sequence reads: CAWSVPHGQIGNQPQHF. The CDR3 nucleotides are TGTGCCTGGAGTGTACCGCATGGGCAGATAGGCAATCAGCCCCAGCATTTT.

This chain links TRBV27 with TRBJ1-2; no reliable D call. Germline V gives CDR1 MNHEY, CDR2 SMNVEV (reference sequence). CDR3 size: 13 residues. Deletions cut 6 bases from V and 7 bases from J, with 15 bases between. The CDR3 DNA reads as TGTGCCAGCAGCTACGGGTCTCTTGTTGGCTACACCTTC. Protein sequence: CASSYGSLVGYTF.

This chain joins TRBV6-4 and TRBJ1-1; D possibly corresponds to TRBD1 (5 bases). Per the germline V gene, CDR1 is MRHNA and CDR2 is SNTAGT. Trimming pared 2 bases from V and 11 bases from J, leaving 12 bases between. The CDR3 loop spans 12 amino acids. The CDR3 sequence is CASSDGGIVAFF. CDR3 DNA sequence: TGTGCCAGCAGTGACGGGGGTATTGTCGCTTTCTTT.

This clone showed up just once. V is TRBV27 and J is TRBJ1-4, with 7 bases fitting TRBD1. The CDR3 loop spans 16 amino acids. In germline, CDR1 is MNHEY, CDR2 SMNVEV (reference sequence). Trimming cost V 5 bases and J 4 bases; bases outside gene matches: 10. CDR3 DNA: TGTGCCAGCAGTACACACAGGGGCGCGGTTAATGAAAAACTGTTTTTT. This sequence encodes CASSTHRGAVNEKLFF. Based on the CDR3 plus reference TRBV27 and TRBJ1-4, the full variable domain is EAQVTQNPRYLITVTGKKLTVTCSQNMNHEYMSWYRQDPGLGLRQIYYSMNVEVTDKGDVPEGYKVSRKEKRNFPLILESPSPNQTSLYFCASSTHRGAVNEKLFFGSGTQLSVL.

V is TRBV19 and J is TRBJ1-5, with D perhaps matching TRBD1 (5 bases). CDR1 is LNHDA, CDR2 SQIVND, per germline (reference sequence). The length of the CDR3 is 15 residues. With 7 bases removed from V and 0 bases from J, the gap between germline ends came to 13 bases. The CDR3 loop is CASKSETVSNQPQHF. The CDR3 nucleotides are TGTGCCAGTAAAAGTGAGACAGTTAGCAATCAGCCCCAGCATTTT.

The genes are TRBV28 and TRBJ1-6, with 7 bases matching TRBD1. The CDR3 runs 15 residues. Losses at the gene ends were 6 bases for V and 7 bases for J; bases not matched to a gene: 9. Germline V CDR1 and CDR2: MDHEN, SYDVKM. CDR3 sequence (DNA): TGTGCCAGCAGGTTACCACAGGGGAACAATTCACCCCTCCACTTT. This encodes CASRLPQGNNSPLHF.

This chain uses TRBV15 with TRBJ2-1; 8 bases are shared with TRBD2. V shed 5 bases, J shed 5 bases, and the junction held 8 bases outside the gene matches. This CDR3 spans 15 amino acids. CDR1 and CDR2 from the germline V gene are LNHNV and YYDKDF (reference sequence). The CDR3 sequence is CATSGLGRGDNEQFF. CDR3 nucleotide sequence: TGTGCCACCAGCGGGCTGGGGCGGGGGGACAATGAGCAGTTCTTC.

The chain couples TRBV7-3 to TRBJ2-3, with D unclear. V was pared by 2 bases and J by 0 bases, with 3 bases between. Germline CDR1 SGHTA, CDR2 FQGTGA. The CDR3 has 13 amino acids. The CDR3 here is CASSLVSTDTQYF. Here the CDR3 DNA reads TGTGCCAGCAGCTTAGTCAGCACAGATACGCAGTATTTT.

J is TRBJ1-2 and V is TRBV2, with TRBD1 as a possible D gene (6 bases). The CDR3 has 14 residues. Germline-derived CDR1 and CDR2 are SNHLY and FYNNEI. The V end lost 7 bases, the J end lost 4 bases, and 16 bases lay between the germline ends. CDR3 region: CASTGQTYRYGYTF. CDR3 nucleotide sequence: TGTGCCAGCACCGGACAGACGTATCGCTATGGCTACACCTTC. Looking up the rest from reference TRBV2 and TRBJ1-2 gives the full variable domain: EPEVTQTPSHQVTQMGQEVILRCVPISNHLYFYWYRQILGQKVEFLVSFYNNEISEKSEIFDDQFSVERPDGSNFTLKIRSTKLEDSAMYFCASTGQTYRYGYTFGSGTRLTVV.

This chain joins TRBV9 and TRBJ2-3, with 7 bases identical to TRBD2. The CDR3 runs to 16 residues. The germline V gene encodes CDR1 SGDLS and CDR2 YYNGEE. V lost 0 bases to trimming and J lost 6 bases; unmatched junction nucleotides: 10. DNA of the CDR3: TGTGCCAGCAGCGTAGCTGGTACGGGGGGTATGGATACGCAGTATTTT. It specifies CASSVAGTGGMDTQYF. The whole variable domain, remainder taken from reference TRBV9 and TRBJ2-3, is DSGVTQTPKHLITATGQRVTLRCSPRSGDLSVYWYQQSLDQGLQFLIQYYNGEERAKGNILERFSAQQFPDLHSELNLSSLELGDSALYFCASSVAGTGGMDTQYFGPGTRLTVL.

This chain uses TRBV7-2 with TRBJ1-1; D possibly corresponds to TRBD1 (5 bases). In germline, CDR1 is SGHTA, CDR2 FQGNSA. V was pared by 1 base and J by 7 bases, with 13 bases between. The CDR3 consists of 14 residues. CDR3 nucleotides: TGTGCCAGCAGCTTAGTAAGGGGCGGGGATGAAGCTTTCTTT. This gives the protein CASSLVRGGDEAFF.

J is TRBJ2-3 and V is TRBV6-2 or TRBV6-3; D perhaps matches TRBD1 (7 bases). Germline lookup yields CDR1 MNHEY and CDR2 SVGEGT. The germline V and J ends were trimmed by 6 bases and 10 bases, with 26 bases remaining between them. This CDR3 comprises 16 residues. CDR3 region: CASSSAPGQSPGAQYF. The CDR3 DNA reads TGTGCCAGCAGCTCCGCGCCGGGACAGAGCCCGGGGGCGCAGTATTTT.

The chain carries TRBV19 and TRBJ2-7; D not resolved. The V gene lost 4 bases and the J gene lost 2 bases, with 12 bases spanning the gap. CDR1 is LNHDA, CDR2 SQIVND, per germline (reference sequence). The CDR3 sequence is 14 residues long. The CDR3 region is CASSSGTQTYEQYF. The CDR3 coding sequence is TGTGCCAGTAGTAGCGGCACACAGACCTACGAGCAGTACTTC.

The chain couples TRBV4-3 to TRBJ2-5, with 8 bases identical to TRBD1. With 4 bases clipped from V and 4 bases from J, the junction kept 8 bases outside the gene matches. The V gene's germline CDR1 is LGHNA and CDR2 YSLEER. CDR3 length: 15 amino acids. CDR3 nucleotides: TGCGCCAGCAGCCGGGATGCAGGGGGCGGAGAGACCCAGTACTTC. Translating gives CASSRDAGGGETQYF.

The rearrangement uses TRBV5-4 and TRBJ1-2; D is undetermined. The CDR3 sequence is 14 residues long. In germline, CDR1 is SGHNT, CDR2 YYREEE (reference sequence). With 5 bases removed from V and 5 bases from J, the gap between germline ends came to 16 bases. The CDR3 loop is CASRPRAAGYGYTF. The DNA of the CDR3 is TGTGCCAGCAGACCCCGGGCCGCCGGGTATGGCTACACCTTC.

The CDR3 spells CASSFGGSGEKLFF. For the CDR3, the DNA is TGTGCCAGCAGCTTCGGAGGGTCGGGCGAAAAACTGTTTTTT. The rearrangement joins TRBV5-4 to TRBJ1-4; D is unresolved. V lost 2 bases and J 8 bases, leaving 13 bases between the germline ends. The CDR3 contains 14 residues. CDR1 and CDR2 (germline): SGHNT, YYREEE (reference sequence).

This clone has only one observation. The chain has TRBV7-2 and TRBJ2-2; D might be TRBD1 or TRBD2, each matching 5 bases. The germline V gene encodes CDR1 SGHTA and CDR2 FQGNSA. This CDR3 is built from 13 residues. V was cut by 10 bases and J by 3 bases, with 12 bases left in between. In nucleotides, the CDR3 is TGTGCCACCGGGACCGATTACACCGGGGAGCTGTTTTTT. It specifies CATGTDYTGELFF.

The genes are TRBV5-1 and TRBJ2-3; TRBD2 aligns across 9 bases. Germline CDR1 reads SGHRS; CDR2 reads YFSETQ. The CDR3 sequence is 17 residues long. The ends lost 0 bases at V and 4 bases at J; junction bases unmatched: 9. The DNA for the CDR3 is TGCGCCAGCAGCTTGGAGACTAGCGGTGAGGGGTCAGATACGCAGTATTTT. This translates into CASSLETSGEGSDTQYF.

The V and J genes are TRBV7-9 and TRBJ2-1; 12 positions match TRBD2. Germline values: CDR1 SEHNR, CDR2 FQNEAQ (reference sequence). Losses at the gene ends were 3 bases for V and 12 bases for J; bases not matched to a gene: 6. This CDR3 comprises 14 residues. The CDR3 coding sequence is TGTGCCAGCAGCTTCTCTAGCGGGGGGGCGGCGCAGTTCTTC. Encoded protein: CASSFSSGGAAQFF.

This chain links TRBV18 with TRBJ2-3, with D perhaps matching TRBD1 or TRBD2 (5 bases each). Germline V gives CDR1 KGHSH, CDR2 LQKENI. This CDR3 region has 15 residues. Trimming took off 3 bases at V and 5 bases at J, with 15 bases between the two ends. The CDR3 DNA sequence: TGTGCCAGCTCACCTTCCGGGGCTAGCCGAGATACGCAGTATTTT. Residues: CASSPSGASRDTQYF.

The chain couples TRBV6-1 to TRBJ2-1; 8 positions match TRBD2. V shed 3 bases, J shed 5 bases, and the junction held 9 bases outside the gene matches. CDR3 length equals 16 residues. Germline V CDR1 and CDR2: MNHNS, SASEGT. Here the CDR3 DNA reads TGTGCCAGCAGTGAGAGAGGGCGGGGGGCGGACAATGAGCAGTTCTTC. It specifies CASSERGRGADNEQFF.